The next 20 T cell receptor beta chains were all read from a single sample in a study of esophageal squamous cell carcinoma under preoperative chemotherapy. Using its own MiXCR run on the PCR reads, TCRdb lists one record per CDR3 protein. The data contain around 30,000 distinct CDR3 sequences, around 50% of them seen just once; the ten biggest clones take up 23%. The sample's time point: after preoperative PTX-NDP chemotherapy. Specimen collection occurred from a patient given preoperative chemotherapy. All receptors come from a human donor with esophageal squamous cell carcinoma. The donor label of this sample is uncertain.

The chain carries TRBV12-3 or TRBV12-4 and TRBJ2-5, with a weak D call TRBD2 (6 bases). The closer fit of TRBJ2-7 to the DNA end suggests the J call may be wrong. The CDR3 runs to 14 residues. This chain's CDR3 is CASSLVGGTSEQYF. The CDR3 bases are TGTGCCAGCAGTTTAGTGGGCGGGACGAGCGAGCAGTACTTC.

As to this clonotype: One junction end disagrees with the germline gene, perhaps due to a read error. V gene TRBV7-3 combines with J gene TRBJ2-5, with TRBD2 identical over 8 bases. CDR1 and CDR2 (germline): SGHTA, FQGTGA. There are 17 residues in the CDR3. The CDR3 nucleotides are TGTGCCAGCAGCGCGGGACTGGGGCGGGGGGATGGAGAGACGCAGTACTTT. Protein product: CASSAGLGRGDGETQYF.

The genes are TRBV5-1 and TRBJ2-7, with a weak D call TRBD2 (5 bases). This CDR3 spans 14 amino acids. In germline, CDR1 is SGHRS, CDR2 YFSETQ. Deletions cut 4 bases from V and 0 bases from J, with 11 bases between. CDR3 region: CASSEQDYSYEQYF. The CDR3 nucleotides are TGCGCCAGCAGCGAGCAAGACTACTCCTACGAGCAGTACTTC.

This clonotype was counted at least ten times. The chain is built from TRBV19 and TRBJ2-3, with TRBD2 matching over 7 bases. CDR3 length equals 15 residues. The ends lost 3 bases at V and 2 bases at J; junction bases unmatched: 5. Germline lookup yields CDR1 LNHDA and CDR2 SQIVND (reference sequence). The CDR3 DNA reads TGTGCCAGTAGTATTGGCGGGGGTCCCACAGATACGCAGTATTTT. Encoded protein: CASSIGGGPTDTQYF.

The chain uses TRBV6-2 or TRBV6-3 and TRBJ2-6, with D uncertain. Germline V gives CDR1 MNHEY, CDR2 SVGEGT. Trimming left V 2 bases short and J 1 base short, with 3 bases between. This CDR3 spans 14 amino acids. The CDR3 DNA reads TGTGCCAGCAGTTACATGTCTGGGGCCAACGTCCTGACTTTC. It is translated as CASSYMSGANVLTF.

Remarks on this clonotype: The junction departs from germline at one end; a sequencing error may be responsible. The rearrangement joins TRBV7-9 to TRBJ2-3; D is unclear. This CDR3 spans 15 amino acids. Germline CDR1 reads SEHNR; CDR2 reads FQNEAQ (reference sequence). The CDR3 DNA reads as TGTGCCAGCAGCCCCGGGCTGACAAGCACAAACACGCAGTACTTT. It is translated as CASSPGLTSTNTQYF.

V is TRBV7-9 and J is TRBJ2-1; D uncertain. Between the trimmed V and J ends, which lost 2 bases and 1 base, there was a span of 6 bases. Germline lookup yields CDR1 SEHNR and CDR2 FQNEAQ (reference sequence). The CDR3 contains 14 residues. In DNA, the CDR3 is TGTGCCAGCAGCTTAACCGAGTCCTACAATGAGCAGTTCTTC. Protein product: CASSLTESYNEQFF.

The CDR3 DNA is TGTGCCAGCAGGGGTTCCGGCGGGCGGGTCCCAGATACCCAGTACTTC. Translating it yields CASRGSGGRVPDTQYF. The V call is TRBV7-6, the J call TRBJ2-5; weak D call: TRBD2 (5 bases). Trimming left V 6 bases short and J 8 bases short, with 25 bases between. The CDR3 contains 16 residues. Germline V gene data show CDR1 as SGHVS and CDR2 as FNYEAQ.

As for this clonotype: The junction shows a germline mismatch at one end, possibly a read error. The chain joins TRBV7-2 to TRBJ2-3; 8 bases are a match to TRBD2. The CDR3 sequence is 17 residues long. Germline-derived CDR1 and CDR2 are SGHTA and FQGNSA. CDR3: CASSLVPGGGATDMQYF. CDR3 sequence (DNA): TGTGCCAGCAGCTTAGTCCCGGGGGGGGGAGCCACAGACATGCAGTATTTC. The full variable domain, in which reference TRBV7-2 and TRBJ2-3 provide the parts outside the CDR3, is GAGVSQSPSNKVTEKGKDVELRCDPISGHTALYWYRQSLGQGLEFLIYFQGNSAPDKSGLPSDRFSAERTGGSVSTLTIQRTQQEDSAVYLCASSLVPGGGATDMQYFGPGTRLTVL.

The sample holds many counts of this clonotype. This rearrangement joins TRBV12-3 or TRBV12-4 to TRBJ2-3; 9 nucleotides line up with TRBD2. V was pared by 4 bases and J by 6 bases, with 23 bases of the junction left unmatched. CDR3 length equals 20 residues. The CDR3 region has the DNA TGTGCCAGCAGTTCATCCCCCGGGGGGGAGCTAGCGGGGCAGCTGGATACGCAGTATTTT. It codes for CASSSSPGGELAGQLDTQYF.

This rearrangement joins TRBV7-9 to TRBJ2-5, with D possibly TRBD1 on 5 matching bases. This CDR3 comprises 14 residues. The germline V gene has CDR1 SEHNR and CDR2 FQNEAQ (reference sequence). The CDR3 sequence: CAGSWGQGEETQYF. The CDR3 region has the DNA TGTGCGGGCAGCTGGGGCCAAGGAGAAGAGACCCAGTACTTC.

In its sample, this clonotype was seen a few times. For the CDR3, the DNA is TGTGCCGGGATCGGGGGCGGGGACCAAGAGACCCAGTACTTC. This translates into CAGIGGGDQETQYF. The chain joins TRBV7-6 to TRBJ2-5; D may correspond to TRBD1 or TRBD2 (6 bases each). This CDR3 comprises 14 residues. V lost 11 bases and J lost 0, with 16 bases in between. Germline assignment: CDR1 SGHVS and CDR2 FNYEAQ.

V is TRBV27 and J is TRBJ2-3, with a possible D match to TRBD1 (5 bases). The CDR3 extends over 16 amino acids. The germline CDR1 and CDR2 sequences are MNHEY and SMNVEV (reference sequence). The V and J ends lost 0 bases and 6 bases respectively, with 16 bases between them. CDR3 nucleotide sequence: TGTGCCAGCAGTTTATCGCTCCCAGGGTCACATGATACGCAGTATTTT. It encodes CASSLSLPGSHDTQYF.

This clonotype was detected many times. This chain links TRBV6-1 with TRBJ2-1; unclear D gene. Germline V CDR1 and CDR2: MNHNS, SASEGT. This CDR3 contains 11 residues. V lost 3 bases, J lost 10 bases, and 7 bases lay in between. CDR3 nucleotides: TGTGCCAGCAGTGAGCTAGGCGAGCAGTTCTTC. Protein: CASSELGEQFF.

V usage is TRBV7-3 and J usage is TRBJ2-3; TRBD1 is a possible D gene (6 bases). Between the trimmed V and J ends, which lost 5 bases and 5 bases, there was a span of 23 bases. This CDR3 contains 17 residues. Germline loops: CDR1 SGHTA, CDR2 FQGTGA. As DNA, the CDR3 is TGTGCCAGCAGCCGCAAACTGGGGCTGGGGGCTGAAGATACGCAGTATTTT. The encoded protein is CASSRKLGLGAEDTQYF.

Of note for this clonotype: One end of the junction fails to match germline, which may point to a read error. The genes are TRBV7-6 and TRBJ2-3, with TRBD2 matching 8 bases. CDR1 is SGHVS, CDR2 FNYEAQ, per germline. There are 14 residues in the CDR3. The CDR3 protein is CASRSGGATDTQYF. In DNA, the CDR3 is TGTGCCAGCAGGTCGGGGGGGGCCACAGACACGCAGTATTTC.

This clonotype has at least ten counts. Here the CDR3 reads CASSASGGGIGTDTQYF. The CDR3 DNA sequence: TGTGCCAGCAGTGCAAGCGGGGGGGGGATCGGCACAGATACGCAGTATTTT. This rearrangement joins TRBV6-1 to TRBJ2-3, with TRBD2 matching over 10 bases. The CDR3 contains 17 residues. From germline, CDR1 is MNHNS and CDR2 SASEGT. V gave up 4 bases and J gave up 1 base; unmatched junction bases: 8.

The gene calls are TRBV7-6 and TRBJ2-3, with D perhaps given as TRBD1 or TRBD2 (6 bases each). V dropped 5 bases and J dropped 5 bases, with 14 bases sitting between them. CDR3 length equals 14 residues. The germline CDR1 and CDR2 sequences are SGHVS and FNYEAQ. In DNA form, the CDR3 reads TGTGCCAGCAGCGGGGGGCGTTTCCAAGATACGCAGTATTTT. It codes for CASSGGRFQDTQYF.

The chain links TRBV10-2 to TRBJ2-5, with TRBD1 matching 7 bases. TRBJ2-7 matches the DNA end more closely, so the J call is doubtful. Germline lookup yields CDR1 WSHSY and CDR2 SAAADI. The CDR3 is 14 residues long. The CDR3 DNA reads TGCGCCAGCAGTGCGGGACAGCGCCCCTACGAGCAGTACTTC. Its translation: CASSAGQRPYEQYF.

This clonotype was seen a handful of times. The V gene is TRBV28, the J gene TRBJ2-2; the match to TRBD2 covers 14 bases. Germline loops: CDR1 MDHEN, CDR2 SYDVKM. Trimming cost V 7 bases and J 1 base; bases outside gene matches: 11. The CDR3 sequence is 19 residues long. The CDR3 DNA follows: TGTGCCAGCACCCCATGGGGACTAGCGGGGGTGAGGAACACCGGGGAGCTGTTTTTT. Translated, it gives CASTPWGLAGVRNTGELFF. Using reference TRBV28 and TRBJ2-2 for the parts outside the CDR3, the full variable domain is DVKVTQSSRYLVKRTGEKVFLECVQDMDHENMFWYRQDPGLGLRLIYFSYDVKMKEKGDIPEGYSVSREKKERFSLILESASTNQTSMYLCASTPWGLAGVRNTGELFFGEGSRLTVL.